The sequence of this TCR beta chain was determined in a study of cytomegalovirus exposure and HLA in healthy donors. This CDR3 spans 16 amino acids. Per the germline V gene, CDR1 is SGHKS and CDR2 is YYEKEE (reference sequence). V was pared by 3 bases and J by 7 bases, with 12 bases of the junction left unmatched. Primers for the PCR totalled 60 Vbeta and 13 Jbeta. Libraries were prepared by immunoSEQ multiplex PCR; TCRdb keeps only in-frame clonotypes and omits some of them. The data contain some 200,000 clones, about 90% of them seen just once; the ten biggest clones take up less than 0.3%. Regarding this clone: Antigen specificity is unknown.

Findings and caveats of the study: With later analysis, a missense DCLRE1C variant became linked to TCR beta V- and J-gene trimming.

Sequenced: PBMCs. The chain is built from TRBV5-5 and TRBJ1-4, with 7 bases identical to TRBD1. This receptor was taken from a girl under three years old in good health and CMV-seronegative. Here the CDR3 reads CASSSPDREPSEKLFF. The CDR3 DNA follows: TGTGCCAGCAGCTCACCCGACAGGGAGCCCTCTGAAAAACTGTTTTTT.